This is a list of T cell receptor beta chains from one sample in a study of shared clonotypes between healthy human individuals. Repertoires were generated with immunoSEQ multiplex PCR, while TCRdb's copy carries only in-frame clones and drops some. The profile shows approximately 2,200,000 clones, roughly 91% of them singletons. The sequenced sample consisted of naive CD8+ T cells from PBMCs. All receptors derive from a man aged 18 to 29 in good health. Some clones in this sample may be carry-over from other donors' samples. Both conserved end residues are part of each CDR3. D genes are given only for firm matches. Clone size is given for some rows only: seen once, a few or many times, or a class if the clone is expanded.

J gene | clone size | V gene | D gene | CDR3 protein | CDR3 DNA
TRBJ2-1 | NA | TRBV5-1 | NA | CASSFGTGYNEQFF | TGCGCCAGCAGCTTTGGGACTGGCTACAATGAGCAGTTCTTC
TRBJ1-1 | NA | TRBV4-1 | TRBD1 | CASSHPKDRDRFEAFF | TGCGCCAGCAGCCATCCTAAAGACCGGGACAGGTTCGAAGCTTTCTTT
TRBJ1-1 | NA | TRBV5-1 | NA | CASSLAATNTEAFF | TGCGCCAGCAGCTTGGCCGCGACTAACACTGAAGCTTTCTTT
TRBJ2-2 | few | TRBV19 | NA | CASRTSPWVADVNTGELFF | TGTGCCAGTAGGACGTCCCCATGGGTAGCGGACGTGAACACCGGGGAGCTGTTTTTT
TRBJ1-1 | NA | TRBV19 | TRBD1 | CASSPWGQGTTEAFF | TGTGCCAGTAGTCCGTGGGGACAGGGGACCACTGAAGCTTTCTTT
TRBJ2-3 | NA | TRBV6-1 | TRBD2 | CASSEWFREGTNTDTQYF | TGTGCCAGCAGTGAATGGTTTCGGGAGGGGACAAACACAGATACGCAGTATTTT
TRBJ1-1 | NA | TRBV5-5 | NA | CASSLSLNTEAFF | TGTGCCAGCAGCTTGAGTCTGAACACTGAAGCTTTCTTT
TRBJ1-1 | few | TRBV27 | NA | CASSLSGGVAFF | TGTGCCAGCAGTTTATCCGGAGGAGTGGCTTTCTTT
TRBJ2-1 | NA | TRBV7-8 | NA | CASTPGGSKGSSYNEQFF | TGTGCCAGCACCCCAGGAGGTTCAAAAGGGTCATCCTACAATGAGCAGTTCTTC
TRBJ1-4 | NA | TRBV7-6 | NA | CASSLRGTNEKLFF | TGTGCCAGCAGCCTGCGGGGAACCAATGAAAAACTGTTTTTT
TRBJ2-3 | NA | TRBV14 | NA | CASSQDGLRESLTDTQYF | TGTGCCAGCAGCCAAGATGGTTTGAGGGAGTCATTGACAGATACGCAGTATTTT
TRBJ1-3 | NA | TRBV25-1 | NA | CASSEWGGASGNTIYF | TGTGCCAGCAGTGAATGGGGTGGAGCCTCTGGAAACACCATATATTTT
TRBJ2-1 | NA | TRBV4-2 | TRBD2 | CASSHSRISGSDDEQFF | TGTGCCAGCAGCCACAGTCGTATTAGCGGGAGTGACGATGAGCAGTTCTTC
TRBJ2-2 | NA | TRBV9 | NA | CASSVAGRSNTGELFF | TGTGCCAGCAGCGTAGCTGGCAGGTCGAACACCGGGGAGCTGTTTTTT
TRBJ1-2 | NA | TRBV30 | NA | CAWNGVGGVGYGYTF | TGTGCCTGGAATGGGGTAGGTGGGGTCGGCTATGGCTACACCTTC
TRBJ2-7 | NA | TRBV7-9 | NA | CASVGPAGALNEQYF | TGTGCCAGCGTCGGGCCAGCGGGCGCACTCAACGAGCAGTACTTC
TRBJ1-5 | NA | TRBV4-2 | NA | CASSQESEGEDNQPQHF | TGTGCCAGCAGCCAAGAAAGTGAGGGAGAGGACAATCAGCCCCAGCATTTT
TRBJ2-7 | NA | TRBV10-3 | NA | CAISESVKGAYEQYF | TGTGCCATCAGTGAGTCTGTGAAGGGGGCCTACGAGCAGTACTTC
TRBJ2-7 | NA | TRBV4-1 | TRBD2 | CASSQDGAGVSYEQYF | TGCGCCAGCAGCCAAGATGGAGCGGGAGTGTCCTACGAGCAGTACTTC
TRBJ2-1 | NA | TRBV27 | NA | CASTHGGDSYNEQFF | TGTGCCAGCACCCATGGCGGAGACTCCTACAATGAGCAGTTCTTC
TRBJ2-7 | once | TRBV4-3 | TRBD2 | CASSPGGDYHEQYF | TGCGCCAGCAGCCCAGGCGGGGACTACCACGAGCAGTACTTC
TRBJ1-4 | NA | TRBV29-1 | NA | CSVLWGGNEKLFF | TGCAGCGTTTTGTGGGGGGGCAACGAAAAACTGTTTTTT